Listed here are 5 T cell receptor beta chains from one sample, sequenced in a study of T cell repertoires in cytomegalovirus infection. TCRdb re-called the reads with MiXCR, one entry per CDR3 protein. The data hold hundreds of thousands of distinct CDR3 sequences, with approximately 6.7% observed a single time. Sequencing was performed on PBMCs. The receptors shown here come from a human donor in good health (CMV status not recorded). Some clones in this sample may be carry-over from other donors' samples.

This clonotype was detected many times. The CDR3 is CASSFAGLQYEQYF. CDR3 DNA: TGTGCCAGCAGCTTTGCAGGGCTTCAATACGAGCAGTACTTC. The genes are TRBV7-2 and TRBJ2-7; possible D gene TRBD1, 5 bases. The CDR3 totals 14 residues. Deletions cut 3 bases from V and 4 bases from J, with 13 bases between. CDR1 SGHTA and CDR2 FQGNSA come from the germline V gene.

The table lists this clonotype with many counts. V is TRBV6-2 or TRBV6-3 and J is TRBJ2-7; possible D gene TRBD2, 6 bases. Per the germline V gene, CDR1 is MNHEY and CDR2 is SVGEGT. Trimming removed 4 bases at V and 2 bases at J, with 12 bases between. This CDR3 is built from 14 residues. CDR3 amino acids: CASSFYGEAYEQYF. In DNA, the CDR3 is TGTGCCAGCAGTTTTTACGGGGAGGCCTACGAGCAGTACTTC.

Many counts were recorded for this clonotype. The CDR3 nucleotides read TGTGCCAGCAGCTTAGCGTCCGGGACAGGGGGGTACGAGCAGTACTTC. The encoded protein is CASSLASGTGGYEQYF. The chain links TRBV7-8 to TRBJ2-7; TRBD1 aligns across 11 bases. CDR1 and CDR2 from the germline V gene are SGHVS and FQNEAQ. J was trimmed by 4 bases and V by 0 bases; bases with no gene match: 5. The CDR3 has 16 amino acids.

In this sample, this clonotype turned up many times. This sequence joins TRBV7-2 and TRBJ1-5; TRBD1 aligns across 7 bases. CDR3 size: 16 residues. The germline gives CDR1 SGHTA, CDR2 FQGNSA. Germline trimming cut 3 bases from V and 3 bases from J; bases unmatched to any gene: 8. As DNA, the CDR3 is TGTGCCAGCAGCTTTGCAGGGGGTATGATCAATCAGCCCCAGCATTTT. Residues: CASSFAGGMINQPQHF.

This clonotype has a count of ten or more. The chain employs TRBV7-2 and TRBJ1-5, with TRBD1 as a possible D gene (5 bases). This CDR3 is 15 amino acids long. CDR1 and CDR2 (germline): SGHTA, FQGNSA. The V end lost 1 base, the J end lost 1 base, and 8 bases lay between the germline ends. This CDR3 is CASSLVGGSNQPQHF. The CDR3 bases are TGTGCCAGCAGCTTAGTTGGGGGAAGCAATCAGCCCCAGCATTTT.